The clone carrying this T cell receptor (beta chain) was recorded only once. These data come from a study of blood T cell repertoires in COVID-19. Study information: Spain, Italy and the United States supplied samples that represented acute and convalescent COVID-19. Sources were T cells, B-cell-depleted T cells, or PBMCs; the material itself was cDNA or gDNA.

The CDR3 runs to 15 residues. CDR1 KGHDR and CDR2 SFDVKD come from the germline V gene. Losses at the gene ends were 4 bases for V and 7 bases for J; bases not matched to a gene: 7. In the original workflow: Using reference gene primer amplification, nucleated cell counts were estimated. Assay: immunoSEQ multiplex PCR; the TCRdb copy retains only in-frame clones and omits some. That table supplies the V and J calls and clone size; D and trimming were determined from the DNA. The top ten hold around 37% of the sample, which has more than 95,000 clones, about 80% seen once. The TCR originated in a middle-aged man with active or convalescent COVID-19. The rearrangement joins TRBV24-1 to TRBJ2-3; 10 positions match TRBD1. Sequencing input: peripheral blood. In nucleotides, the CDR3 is TGTGCCACCAGTGAACCGGGACAGGGGAGGAATACGCAGTATTTT. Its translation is CATSEPGQGRNTQYF.